This T cell receptor (beta chain) was captured by sequencing in a study of cytomegalovirus exposure and HLA in healthy donors. Study at large: As an earlier analysis found, 180 million or so T cells yielded 90 million to 140 million unique TCR beta sequences.

Study conclusions and caveats: Presence/absence comparisons presumed near-even sequencing depth among donors.

PCR was performed using 60 Vbeta and 13 Jbeta primers. Only in-frame clones appear in the TCRdb table, and some are missing; sequencing was by immunoSEQ multiplex PCR. The sample lists some 120,000 clones, approximately 80% occurring once. The germline gives CDR1 SGHTS, CDR2 YDEGEE. The ends lost 7 bases at V and 2 bases at J; junction bases unmatched: 12. The CDR3 is 17 residues long. Remarks on this clone: What it binds is unknown.

J is TRBJ2-3 and V is TRBV5-8; TRBD2 agrees at 11 bases. Sequenced input: PBMCs. The sequence came from a man aged 35 to 55 in good health and CMV-seronegative. CDR3 sequence: CASSQTGTSGTTDTQYF. The CDR3 DNA follows: TGTGCCAGCTCCCAAACCGGGACTAGCGGAACCACAGATACGCAGTATTTT.